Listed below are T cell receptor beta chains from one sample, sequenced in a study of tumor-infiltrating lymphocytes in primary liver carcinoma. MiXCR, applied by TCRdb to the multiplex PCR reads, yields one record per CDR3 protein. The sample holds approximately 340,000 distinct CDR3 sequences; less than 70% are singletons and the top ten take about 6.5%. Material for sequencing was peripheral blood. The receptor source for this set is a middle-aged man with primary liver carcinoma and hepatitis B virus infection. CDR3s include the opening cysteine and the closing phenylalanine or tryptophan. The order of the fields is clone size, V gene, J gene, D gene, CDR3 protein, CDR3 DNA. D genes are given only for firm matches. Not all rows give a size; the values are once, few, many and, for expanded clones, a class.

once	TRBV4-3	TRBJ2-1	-	CANSQDLGGDIYNEQFF	TGCGCCAACAGCCAAGATCTTGGCGGGGATATCTACAATGAGCAGTTCTTC
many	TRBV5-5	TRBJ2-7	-	CASINEAAGYAWYF	TGTGCCAGCATTAACGAAGCTGCGGGATATGCGTGGTACTTC
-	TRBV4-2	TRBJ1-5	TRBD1	CASSQAGGQGIYQPQHF	TGTGCCAGCAGCCAAGCGGGAGGACAGGGAATTTACCAGCCCCAGCATTTT
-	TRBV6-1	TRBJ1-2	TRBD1	CASSPQGSYGYTF	TGTGCCAGCAGTCCACAGGGGAGTTATGGCTACACCTTC
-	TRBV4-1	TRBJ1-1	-	CASSHVFRSNTEDFF	TGCGCCAGCAGTCATGTGTTTCGGTCGAACACTGAAGATTTCTTT
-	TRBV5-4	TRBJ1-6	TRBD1	CVSSLDRALRSPLHF	TGTGTCAGCAGCTTGGACAGGGCATTGCGATCACCCCTCCACTTT
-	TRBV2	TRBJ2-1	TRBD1	CASSWDRVNEQFF	TGTGCCAGCAGTTGGGACAGGGTAAATGAGCAGTTCTTC
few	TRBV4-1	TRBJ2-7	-	CASSPRDGYEQYF	TGCGCCAGCAGCCCCCGGGACGGCTACGAGCAGTACTTC
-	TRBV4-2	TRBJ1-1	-	CVSSQGGRENTEAFF	TGTGTCAGCAGCCAAGGCGGTCGGGAGAACACTGAAGCTTTCTTT
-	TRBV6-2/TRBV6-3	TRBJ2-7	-	CASNSPARTYKHYF	TGTGCCAGCAATTCTCCGGCTAGGACCTACAAGCACTACTTC
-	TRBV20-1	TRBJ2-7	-	CSAHKAVSSYEQYF	TGCAGTGCACATAAGGCGGTAAGCTCCTACGAGCAGTACTTC
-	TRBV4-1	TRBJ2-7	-	CASNQGAHYGQYF	TGCGCCAGCAACCAAGGGGCGCACTACGGGCAGTACTTC
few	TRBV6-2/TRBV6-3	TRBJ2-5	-	CASSYSYRDQETQYF	TGTGCCAGCAGTTACTCGTACAGGGACCAAGAGACCCAGTACTTC
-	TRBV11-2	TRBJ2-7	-	CASSLTWTGTLYEQNF	TGTGCCAGCAGCCTCACCTGGACGGGGACGTTATACGAGCAGAACTTC
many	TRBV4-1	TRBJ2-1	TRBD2	CASSHPSGLAGVNYNEQFF	TGCGCCAGCAGCCATCCGTCGGGACTAGCGGGAGTAAACTACAATGAGCAGTTCTTC
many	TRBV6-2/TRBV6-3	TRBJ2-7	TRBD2	CASSPPGLAGGYEQYF	TGTGCCAGCAGTCCCCCGGGACTAGCGGGAGGCTACGAGCAGTACTTC
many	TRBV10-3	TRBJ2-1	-	CAIKEAGNYNEQFF	TGTGCCATCAAGGAGGCAGGGAACTACAATGAGCAGTTCTTC
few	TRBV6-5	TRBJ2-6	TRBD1	CASTSWRQGSRPGANVLTF	TGTGCCAGCACCTCGTGGAGACAGGGGTCAAGGCCTGGGGCCAACGTCCTGACTTTC
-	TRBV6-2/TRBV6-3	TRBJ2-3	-	CASRTTGTDMQYF	TGTGCCAGTAGAACGACGGGCACAGATATGCAGTACTTT
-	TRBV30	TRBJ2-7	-	CAWSVRDHKQYF	TGTGCCTGGAGCGTCAGGGATCACAAGCAGTACTTC
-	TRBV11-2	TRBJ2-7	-	CASNHGQLAYEQYF	TGTGCCAGCAACCACGGACAGCTCGCCTACGAGCAGTACTTC
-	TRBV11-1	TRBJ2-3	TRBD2	CANSELRGAYTQYF	TGTGCCAACAGCGAGCTGCGGGGGGCATATACGCAGTATTTT
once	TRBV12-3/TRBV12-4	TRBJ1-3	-	CASSGWTCSSSGNTIYF	TGTGCCAGCAGTGGATGGACATGTAGCTCGTCGGGAAACACCATATATTTT
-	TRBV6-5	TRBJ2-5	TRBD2	CASTEGLAGSGTQYF	TGTGCCAGCACCGAGGGACTAGCGGGGTCGGGGACCCAGTACTTC
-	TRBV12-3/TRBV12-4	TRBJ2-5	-	CASNPLGETQYF	TGTGCCAGCAATCCTTTAGGGGAGACGCAGTACTTC
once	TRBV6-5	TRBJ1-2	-	CASSYLARGGGYTF	TGTGCCAGCAGTTACCTGGCCCGGGGGGGCGGCTACACCTTC
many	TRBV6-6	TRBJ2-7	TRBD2	CASSKTSGITTYEQYF	TGTGCCAGCAGTAAGACTAGCGGAATAACAACCTACGAGCAGTACTTC
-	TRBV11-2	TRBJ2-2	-	CASGRRGDTGELFF	TGTGCCAGCGGCCGCAGGGGCGACACCGGGGAGCTGTTTTTT
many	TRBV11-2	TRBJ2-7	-	CASSLQGGVGEQYF	TGTGCCAGCAGCTTACAGGGAGGTGTAGGCGAGCAGTACTTC
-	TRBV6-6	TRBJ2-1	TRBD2	CASSDRRGTSGSIYEQFF	TGTGCCAGCAGTGACAGGCGAGGGACTAGCGGGAGTATCTATGAGCAGTTCTTC
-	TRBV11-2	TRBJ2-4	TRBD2	CASSVGLAKNIKYF	TGTGCCAGCAGCGTAGGACTAGCCAAAAACATCAAGTACTTC
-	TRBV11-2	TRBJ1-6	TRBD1	CANSATGVNSPLHF	TGTGCCAACAGCGCAACAGGGGTGAATTCACCCCTCCACTTT
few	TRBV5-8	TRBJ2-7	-	CASSLGQMAYEQYF	TGTGCCAGCAGCTTGGGACAGATGGCCTACGAGCAGTACTTC
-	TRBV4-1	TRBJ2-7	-	CASSSGGDGYEQYF	TGCGCCAGCAGCTCAGGGGGGGATGGCTACGAACAGTACTTC
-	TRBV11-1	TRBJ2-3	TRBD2	CACSLSQTSGRKTNAQYF	TGTGCCTGCAGCTTATCCCAGACTAGCGGGAGGAAAACAAATGCGCAGTATTTT
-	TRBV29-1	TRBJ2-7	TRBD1	CSAEETGGSYEQYF	TGCAGCGCTGAAGAGACAGGGGGCTCCTACGAGCAGTACTTC
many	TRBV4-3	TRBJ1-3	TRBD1	CASSQDGGRGYGNTIYF	TGCGCCAGCAGCCAAGATGGCGGCAGGGGGTATGGAAACACCATATATTTT
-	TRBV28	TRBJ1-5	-	CAITEGAAGPQHF	TGTGCCATCACCGAAGGGGCCGCCGGGCCCCAGCATTTT
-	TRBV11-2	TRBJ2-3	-	CANSRGTTDTRYF	TGTGCCAACAGCCGGGGGACCACAGATACGCGGTATTTT
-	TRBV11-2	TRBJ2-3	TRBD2	CASSLSGRAIDTHYF	TGTGCCAGCAGCTTAAGCGGGAGGGCCATAGATACGCACTATTTT
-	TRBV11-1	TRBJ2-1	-	CVSSVRLPNSYNEQFF	TGTGTCAGCAGCGTGAGACTACCGAACTCCTACAATGAGCAGTTCTTC
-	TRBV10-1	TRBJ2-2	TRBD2	CASSDHAGGLPTVELFF	TGCGCCAGCAGTGACCACGCGGGAGGGCTTCCTACTGTGGAGCTGTTTTTT
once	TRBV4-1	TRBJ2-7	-	CASSQAEGRPSYEQYF	TGCGCCAGTAGCCAAGCGGAGGGGAGACCCTCCTACGAGCAGTACTTC
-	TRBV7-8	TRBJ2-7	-	CASSFAGSYEQYF	TGTGCCAGCAGCTTCGCGGGGTCCTACGAGCAGTACTTC
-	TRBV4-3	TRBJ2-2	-	CASSREAWAANTGELFF	TGCGCCAGCAGCCGAGAAGCGTGGGCGGCGAACACCGGGGAACTGTTTTTT
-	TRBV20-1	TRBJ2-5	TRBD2	CSAETSGRAETQYF	TGCAGTGCTGAGACTAGCGGGAGGGCTGAGACCCAGTACTTC
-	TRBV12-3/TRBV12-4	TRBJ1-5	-	CSISLRSDSYSNQPQHF	TGTTCCATCAGTTTACGTTCGGACAGCTATAGCAATCAGCCCCAGCATTTT
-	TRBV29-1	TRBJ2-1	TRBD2	CSVEGSGTSGINEQFF	TGCAGCGTTGAAGGGTCTGGGACTAGCGGGATCAATGAGCAGTTCTTC
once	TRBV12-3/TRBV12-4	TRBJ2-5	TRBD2	CASTTGLAGRLKTQYF	TGTGCCAGCACCACCGGACTAGCGGGACGCTTAAAGACCCAGTACTTC
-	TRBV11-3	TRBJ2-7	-	CANSLAVHHGQYF	TGTGCCAACAGCTTAGCAGTCCACCACGGGCAGTACTTC
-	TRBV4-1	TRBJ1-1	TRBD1	CASSQDGTGSDTEAFF	TGCGCCAGCAGCCAAGATGGGACAGGGTCGGACACTGAAGCTTTCTTT
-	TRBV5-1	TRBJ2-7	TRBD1	CASSLVGTGSSYEQYF	TGCGCCAGCAGCTTGGTCGGGACAGGAAGCTCCTACGAGCAGTACTTC
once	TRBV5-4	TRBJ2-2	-	CASSLGQQTGELFF	TGTGCCAGCAGCTTGGGACAACAAACCGGGGAGCTGTTTTTT
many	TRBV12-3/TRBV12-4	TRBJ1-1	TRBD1	CASSSGTGPTEAFF	TGTGCCAGCAGTAGTGGGACAGGGCCGACTGAAGCTTTCTTT
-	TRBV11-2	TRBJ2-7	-	CASSLRGFGYEQYF	TGTGCCAGCAGCCTTAGAGGGTTTGGATACGAGCAGTACTTC
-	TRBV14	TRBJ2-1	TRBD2	CASSGDYLSSYNGQFF	TGTGCCAGCAGCGGGGACTACCTGAGCTCCTACAATGGGCAGTTCTTC
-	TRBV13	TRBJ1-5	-	CASSSGPRGQPQYF	TGTGCCAGCAGCTCGGGACCGCGGGGTCAGCCCCAGTATTTC
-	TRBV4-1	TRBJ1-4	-	CANSQDRGNEKLFF	TGCGCCAACAGCCAAGATAGAGGAAATGAAAAACTGTTTTTT
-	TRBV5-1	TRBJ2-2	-	CASTNIGGAGFDTGELFF	TGCGCCAGCACCAACATTGGGGGGGCTGGTTTCGACACCGGGGAGCTGTTTTTT